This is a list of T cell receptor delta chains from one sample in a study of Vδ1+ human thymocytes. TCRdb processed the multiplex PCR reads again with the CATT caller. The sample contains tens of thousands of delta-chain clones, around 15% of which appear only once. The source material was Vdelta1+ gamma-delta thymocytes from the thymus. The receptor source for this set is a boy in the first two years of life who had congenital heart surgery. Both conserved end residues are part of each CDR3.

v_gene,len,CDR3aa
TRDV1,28,CALGEKGGSHRLPMGDTLPTRYTDKLIF
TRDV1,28,CALGEPSSPPLPHFPTLGDTLHTDKLIF
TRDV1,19,CALGEPLPTGGYGADKLIF
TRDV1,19,CALGELRDWGFARGDKLIF
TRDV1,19,CALGNLGLSGRLAVDKLIF
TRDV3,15,CAQPGDIRYTDKLIF
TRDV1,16,CALGECLGIRPDKLIF
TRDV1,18,CALGDRFPWGIRTDKLIF
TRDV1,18,CALGERGVLGAYTDKLIF
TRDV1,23,CAPGSPWAYVFNEGYVYTDKLIF
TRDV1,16,CALGTSGSRDTDKLIF
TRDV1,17,CALGEHEGIRGSDKLIF
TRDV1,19,CALGELCRGPLLGADKLIF
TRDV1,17,CALGEPPYLHWYDKLIF
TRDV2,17,CACASPTAGTYTDKPIF
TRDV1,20,CALGELVLTWGIDLTDKLIF
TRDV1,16,CALGGPSPQLTDKLIF
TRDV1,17,CALGEPCVWVGVDKLIF
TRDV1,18,CALGDTWGIRTYTDKLIF
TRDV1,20,CALARGGDGGYGAYTDKLIF
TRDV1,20,CALGSEGPYCWGNYTDKLIF
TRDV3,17,CAYPPAGASWDTRQMFF
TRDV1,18,CALGGCVHGGYNTDKLIF
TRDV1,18,CALGEPLPTSGGYAKLIF
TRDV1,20,CALGELCPERGDTSTDKLIF
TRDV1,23,CALGESPTGTSPFWGIRTDKLIF
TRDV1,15,CALGERVGDTLILIF
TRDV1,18,CALGSYRDTPQPTDKLIF
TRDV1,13,CALGERTTAQLFF
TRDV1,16,CALGEPFLHGIRDLIF
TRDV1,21,CALGEPGVSHPWQLYTDKLIF
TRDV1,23,CALGELEDLPPPYWGVTTDKLIF